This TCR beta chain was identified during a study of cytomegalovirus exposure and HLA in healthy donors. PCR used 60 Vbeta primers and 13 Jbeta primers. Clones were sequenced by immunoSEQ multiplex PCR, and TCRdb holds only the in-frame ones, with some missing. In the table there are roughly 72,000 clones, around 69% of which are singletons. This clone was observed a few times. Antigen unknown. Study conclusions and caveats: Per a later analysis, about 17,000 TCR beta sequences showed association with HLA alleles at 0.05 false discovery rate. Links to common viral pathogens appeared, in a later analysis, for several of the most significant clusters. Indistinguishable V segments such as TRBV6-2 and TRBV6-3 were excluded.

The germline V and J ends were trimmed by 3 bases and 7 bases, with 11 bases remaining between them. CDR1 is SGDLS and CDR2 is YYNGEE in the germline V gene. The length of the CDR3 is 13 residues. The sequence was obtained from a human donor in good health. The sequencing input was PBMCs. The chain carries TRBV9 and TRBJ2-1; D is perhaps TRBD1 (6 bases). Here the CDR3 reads CASSARTGNEQFF. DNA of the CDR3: TGTGCCAGCAGCGCCAGAACAGGGAATGAGCAGTTCTTC.